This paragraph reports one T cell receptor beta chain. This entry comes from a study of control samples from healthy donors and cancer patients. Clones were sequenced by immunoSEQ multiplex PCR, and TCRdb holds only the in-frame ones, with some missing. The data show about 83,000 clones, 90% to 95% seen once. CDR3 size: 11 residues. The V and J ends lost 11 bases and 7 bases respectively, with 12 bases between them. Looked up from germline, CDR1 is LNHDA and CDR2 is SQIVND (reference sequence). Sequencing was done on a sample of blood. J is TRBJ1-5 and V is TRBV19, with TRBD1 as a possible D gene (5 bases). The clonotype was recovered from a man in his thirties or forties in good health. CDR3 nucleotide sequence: TGTGCCGTCAGGGAGGGCCAGCCCCAGCATTTT. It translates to CAVREGQPQHF.